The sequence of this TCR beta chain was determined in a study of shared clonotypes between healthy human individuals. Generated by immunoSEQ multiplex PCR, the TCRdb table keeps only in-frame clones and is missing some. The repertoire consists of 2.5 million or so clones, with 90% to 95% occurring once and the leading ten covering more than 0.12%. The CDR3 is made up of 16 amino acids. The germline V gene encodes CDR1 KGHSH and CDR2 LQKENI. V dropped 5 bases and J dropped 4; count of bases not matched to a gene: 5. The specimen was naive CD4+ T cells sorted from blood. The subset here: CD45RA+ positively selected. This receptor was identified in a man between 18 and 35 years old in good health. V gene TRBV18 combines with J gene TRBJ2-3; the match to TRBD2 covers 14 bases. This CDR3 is CASSWGLAGVPDTQYF. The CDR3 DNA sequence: TGTGCCAGCTCATGGGGACTAGCGGGGGTCCCAGATACGCAGTATTTT.